The 3 T cell receptor beta chains below come from one sample, sequenced in a study of T cells after yellow fever vaccination. TCRdb passed the 5' RACE reads through MiXCR, listing each CDR3 protein once. The sample has 450,000 to 600,000 distinct CDR3 sequences, about 14% seen once. The source was PBMCs, collected on the day of the yellow fever booster vaccination. The receptors were gathered from a man aged 30 to 39 who received the YFV17D yellow fever vaccine.

As for this clonotype: At one boundary the junction diverges from the germline segment, which might be a read error. The chain is built from TRBV3-1 and TRBJ1-1; D is ambiguous. This CDR3 spans 14 amino acids. Germline V gives CDR1 LGHDT, CDR2 YNNKEL (reference sequence). This chain's CDR3 is CASSQRELNSEAFF. The CDR3, as DNA: TGTGCCAGCAGCCAAAGGGAATTGAACTCTGAAGCTTTCTTT. Full variable domain (missing parts from reference TRBV3-1 and TRBJ1-1): DTAVSQTPKYLVTQMGNDKSIKCEQNLGHDTMYWYKQDSKKFLKIMFSYNNKELIINETVPNRFSPKSPDKAHLNLHINSLELGDSAVYFCASSQRELNSEAFFGQGTRLTVV.

This chain uses TRBV6-1 with TRBJ1-4; TRBD1 agrees at 7 bases. CDR3 length: 15 amino acids. Trimming removed 6 bases from V and 5 bases from J; junction bases left unmatched: 9. The germline V gene has CDR1 MNHNS and CDR2 SASEGT. This CDR3 reads CASRGTGTVNEKLFF. In nucleotides, the CDR3 is TGTGCCAGCAGAGGGACCGGGACAGTCAATGAAAAACTGTTTTTT.

This clonotype occurred a few times. The gene calls are TRBV25-1 and TRBJ2-5; the match to TRBD2 covers 14 bases. V trimming: 4 bases; J trimming: 2 bases; junction bases outside the gene matches: 15. The CDR3 is made up of 20 amino acids. Germline CDR1 reads MGHDK; CDR2 reads SYGVNS. The CDR3 nucleotides read TGTGCCAGCAGTGTAACAGCCGGGACTAGCGGGAGAGAAACACAAGAGACCCAGTACTTC. Encoded protein: CASSVTAGTSGRETQETQYF.